This is a list of T cell receptor beta chains from one sample in a study of control samples from healthy donors and cancer patients. Repertoires were generated with immunoSEQ multiplex PCR, while TCRdb's copy carries only in-frame clones and drops some. The sample includes roughly 55,000 clones, over 75% of them seen just once. What was sequenced was blood. The receptors stem from a man in his fifties or sixties in good health. Each CDR3 is given with its conserved first and last residue. The D gene is left open where the match is weak. The listing skips clone size in some rows; elsewhere it reads once, few, many or a size class.

TRBV24-1	TRBJ2-3	NA	NA	TGTGCCACCAGTGATGTCCCGGGGGATACGCAGTATTTT	CATSDVPGDTQYF
TRBV6-1	TRBJ2-5	NA	NA	TGTGCCAGCAGTGAAGGGATGGGACTTCTCCAAGAGACCCAGTACTTC	CASSEGMGLLQETQYF
TRBV28	TRBJ2-2	NA	NA	TGTGCCAGCAGTTTTAGTTTCTCCGGGGAGCTGTTTTTT	CASSFSFSGELFF
TRBV10-3	TRBJ2-3	NA	TRBD2	TGTGCCATCCGGGCTAGCGGAAAGGAGTATACGCAGTATTTT	CAIRASGKEYTQYF
TRBV10-3	TRBJ1-5	NA	TRBD1	TGTGCCATCAGTGAGGACCCCGGGGACAGCCTTTATAGCAATCAGCCCCAGCATTTT	CAISEDPGDSLYSNQPQHF
TRBV7-2	TRBJ2-1	NA	NA	TGTGCCAGCAGCTTTGTCCGGGACCAACGGGTCTTC	CASSFVRDQRVF
TRBV7-9	TRBJ1-5	NA	TRBD1	TGTGCCAGCAGCCCGGACAGGGAGCGTCAGCCCCAGCATTTT	CASSPDRERQPQHF
TRBV2	TRBJ1-4	NA	NA	TGTGCCACGAGGAAGAGTGTAGTGACTAATGAAAAACTGTTTTTT	CATRKSVVTNEKLFF
TRBV12-3/TRBV12-4	TRBJ1-2	NA	NA	TGTGCCAGCAGCCGGGGGGCTCCCTATGGCTACACCTTC	CASSRGAPYGYTF
TRBV27	TRBJ2-2	NA	TRBD2	TGTGCCAGCAGTTTAAGCGGACACGGGGGGACCGGGGAGCTGTTTTTT	CASSLSGHGGTGELFF
TRBV18	TRBJ2-2	NA	NA	TGTGCCAGCTCACCATCACAGGCGAACACCGGGGAGCTGTTTTTT	CASSPSQANTGELFF
TRBV5-1	TRBJ2-5	NA	TRBD2	TGCGCCAGCAGCTTGGCCGGGACTAGTGCGGAGACCCAGTACTTC	CASSLAGTSAETQYF
TRBV19	TRBJ2-3	NA	NA	TGTGCCAGTAGCGACAGACCTGGGACAACAGATACGCAGTATTTT	CASSDRPGTTDTQYF
TRBV28	TRBJ2-7	once	NA	TGTGCCAGCAGTTTAGGGGGTAGGACCGGGCAGTACTTC	CASSLGGRTGQYF
TRBV11-3	TRBJ2-1	NA	NA	TGTGCCAGCAGCTTAGTAAGATCGTGGAATGAGCAGTTCTTC	CASSLVRSWNEQFF
TRBV19	TRBJ2-3	NA	NA	TGTGCCAGTAGGGGCCCCAGGACAGATACGCAGTATTTT	CASRGPRTDTQYF
TRBV11-2	TRBJ2-7	few	TRBD2	TGTGCCAGCAGCCGACTAGCGGGTTCCTACGAGCAGTACTTC	CASSRLAGSYEQYF
TRBV4-2	TRBJ2-7	NA	TRBD2	TGTGCCAGCAGCCATAGCGGGGGCGGCTACGAGCAGTACTTC	CASSHSGGGYEQYF
TRBV7-2	TRBJ2-2	NA	NA	TGTGCCAGCAGCTTTAGCGGAAACACCGGGGAGCTGTTTTTT	CASSFSGNTGELFF
TRBV15	TRBJ1-5	NA	TRBD1	TGTGCCACCAGCAGACCAGGACAGGGCCCGTTTAGCAATCAGCCCCAGCATTTT	CATSRPGQGPFSNQPQHF
TRBV7-2	TRBJ2-5	NA	TRBD2	TGTGCCAGCAGCCTGGGACTAGCGGGGCAAGAGACCCAGTACTTC	CASSLGLAGQETQYF
TRBV3-1/TRBV3-2	TRBJ2-1	NA	NA	TGTGCCAGCAGCTTCCTTAATGAGCAGTTCTTC	CASSFLNEQFF
TRBV6-2/TRBV6-3	TRBJ2-2	NA	TRBD2	TGTGCCAGCAGTTACTCGGGACTAGCGGGAGTTGGGACCGGGGAGCTGTTTTTT	CASSYSGLAGVGTGELFF
TRBV7-9	TRBJ2-5	NA	NA	TGTGCCAGCAGCTTGGACCCATCATACCAAGAGACCCAGTACTTC	CASSLDPSYQETQYF